This T cell receptor beta chain was identified in a study of blood T cells in healthy people across ages. Alongside a J-beta primer mix, a sample-barcoded 5' primer served in a second PCR lasting about 7 to 11 cycles. TCRdb re-called the 5' RACE reads with MiXCR, one entry per CDR3 protein. The data show about 1,600,000 distinct CDR3 sequences, with roughly 40% seen just once and 7.9% held by the top ten. Material: blood. The receptor comes from a woman younger than 30 in good health.

The DNA of the CDR3 is TGTGCCAGCAGCTTAATCGGGACAGGGACGGAAGAGACCCAGTACTTC. Amino acids: CASSLIGTGTEETQYF. The chain recombines TRBV7-6 with TRBJ2-5, with 9 bases identical to TRBD1. V lost 2 bases, J lost 3 bases, and 7 bases stayed unmatched. The CDR3 length is 16 residues. Germline V gene lookup returns CDR1 SGHVS and CDR2 FNYEAQ.